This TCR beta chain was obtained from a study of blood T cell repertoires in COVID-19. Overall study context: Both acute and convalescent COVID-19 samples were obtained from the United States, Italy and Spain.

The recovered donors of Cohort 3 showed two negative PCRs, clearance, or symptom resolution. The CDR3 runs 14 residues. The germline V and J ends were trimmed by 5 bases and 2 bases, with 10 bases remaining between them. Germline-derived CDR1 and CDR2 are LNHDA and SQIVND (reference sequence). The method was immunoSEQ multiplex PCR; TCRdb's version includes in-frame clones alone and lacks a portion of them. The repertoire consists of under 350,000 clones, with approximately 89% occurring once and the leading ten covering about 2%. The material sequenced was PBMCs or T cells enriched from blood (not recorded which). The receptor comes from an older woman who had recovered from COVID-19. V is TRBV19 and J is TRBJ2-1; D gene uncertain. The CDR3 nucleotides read TGTGCCAGTAGTGCCGGGTACCCCTACAATGAGCAGTTCTTC. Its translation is CASSAGYPYNEQFF.